This TCR beta chain derives from a study of beta chain features in type 1 diabetes. This clone came up a few times. A read error may produce the germline difference seen at one junction end. Sequenced material consisted of expressed TCRB transcripts (all of the isolated RNA was reverse transcribed). Profiling relied on immunoSEQ multiplex PCR, and the TCRdb table lists in-frame clones only, not all of them. The data hold hundreds of thousands of clones, with 15% to 20% observed a single time. Germline CDR1 is SSHAT and CDR2 is FNYEAQ (reference sequence). This CDR3 is 15 amino acids long. The gene calls are TRBV7-7 and TRBJ2-2; 12 bases are shared with TRBD2. The specimen was naive CD4+ T cells from blood. This clonotype was sampled from a woman aged 18-29 years in good health. As DNA, the CDR3 is TGTGCTAGCAGCCCTAGCGGGAGGGGCACCGGGGAGCTGTTTTTT. It is translated as CASSPSGRGTGELFF.